This T cell receptor beta chain was identified in a study of regulatory T cells in long-lasting Graves disease (TCRdb year 2021). Some background on the complete study: Persistent Graves' disease meant more than 5 years of antithyroid drug treatment with TSH receptor autoantibodies that stayed positive. Peripheral blood TCR sequencing and RNA sequencing compared persistent Graves' disease patients with newly diagnosed Graves' disease patients. The study took place in China and was registered as a clinical trial. A total of around 35 samples were covered by TCR sequencing, comprising approximately 13 persistent and about 20 newly diagnosed Graves' disease patients. In the clinical cohort, patients with persistent Graves' disease had used antithyroid drugs for an average of about 9.3 years.

Of note for this clonotype: This receptor's antigen is unknown. Base qualities are not recorded, but no much larger clone differs from it by a single base.

Library creation used multiplex PCR. Sequencing was performed on an Illumina HiSeq 4000. TCR beta libraries were built with iRepertoire HTBI primers and Arm-PCR amplification of CDR3 regions. Before sequencing, the PCR products went through gel purification. The published analysis was carried out like this. Gene usage analysis of CDR3 amino acid clonotypes used the roughly 60 TRBV and 14 TRBJ segments found across samples. Filtered high-quality paired reads were merged into contigs using COPE and FqMerger. BLAST was used to align contigs to the IMGT TRBV, TRBD and TRBJ reference genes, and CDR3 was defined following IMGT. Any clonotype with a frequency above 0.1% was classified as a highly expanded clone. Shannon entropy was used to measure repertoire diversity, and the Gini coefficient was used to measure V-J evenness. Public clonotypes were defined as clonotypes shared by more than one individual. The public reads were quality trimmed at Q25 with fastp and then assembled into clones with MiXCR by TCRdb, keeping productive beta chains. For every CDR3 protein sequence, its rows merge into one entry that carries the most common genes and DNA. For this entry, the V and J calls and clone size follow TCRdb and not the study's own pipeline. The sample data list 700,000 or so distinct CDR3 sequences, and approximately 31% of these were observed just once. The ten top clones hold around 42% of the sample.

This sample's time point label indicates: persistent/refractory GD, antithyroid drugs over 5 years with positive TRAb. RNA was extracted from PBMCs in TRIzol for both TCR sequencing and RNA sequencing. The diagnosis of Graves' disease followed American Thyroid Association guidelines. Patients were recruited from an endocrinology department in Xi'an, China. Each patient gave approximately 9 milliliters of peripheral blood, collected in an EDTA anticoagulant tube. Ficoll Paque Plus density gradient separation was used to isolate PBMCs, and no further T cell sorting was done. An Agilent 2100 Bioanalyzer and agarose gel were used to check RNA quality, and a NanoDrop 2000 was used to measure RNA concentration. Summary of the overall study and its limitations: Sequencing and analysis were limited to the TCR beta chain. Peripheral blood alone was examined, since thyroid tissue, which constituted the primary lesion, could not be accessed. Compared with newly diagnosed patients, persistent Graves' disease patients had lower TCR Shannon entropy and fewer highly expanded clones, which suggests clonal expansion. More public clonotypes were shared among persistent patients (roughly 2,700) than among newly diagnosed patients (966). The authors acknowledged the small sample size as a limitation that may reduce accuracy.

The starting material was peripheral blood mononuclear cells (PBMCs), obtained when the disease was refractory, from a patient treated with antithyroid drugs. The clonotype originates from a female donor with Graves disease.

The CDR3 here reads CASSIEHRGYGYTF. Read as DNA, the sequence is TGTGCCAGTAGTATAGAGCACAGGGGCTATGGCTACACCTTC. The receptor chain draws on TRBV19 and TRBJ1-2; 7 of the junction bases match TRBD1. The CDR3 contains 14 residues, cysteine and phenylalanine counted. Of the read, only the CDR3 DNA is kept; its 42 bases are in frame from base 1. As encoded in the germline V gene (reference sequence), CDR1 is LNHDA while CDR2 is SQIVND. Trimming accounts for 0 bases at V and 4 bases at J, while the number of junction bases matched to no gene is 2.